The 10 T cell receptor beta chains given below trace back to one sample, sequenced in a study of beta chain features in type 1 diabetes. For these TCRs, the target antigens are not known. The study reverse transcribed the entire isolated RNA, so it sequenced expressed TCRB transcripts. Data came from immunoSEQ multiplex PCR; TCRdb stores just in-frame clones and leaves some out. The sample holds around 260,000 clones, 24% seen once. Study-level points and caveats: All four CD4+ subsets from Type 1 diabetes patients carried moderately but significantly shorter TCRB CDR3s.

What was sequenced was naive CD4+ T cells from blood. These receptor sequences come from a woman aged 25 to 45 with type 1 diabetes.

This clone appeared a few times. The chain is built from TRBV5-1 and TRBJ2-5, with TRBD1 matching 10 bases. Germline V gives CDR1 SGHRS, CDR2 YFSETQ. After removal of 1 base from V and 3 bases from J, the junction contained 6 bases not matched to a gene. This CDR3 region has 16 residues. CDR3 loop: CASSLLGQGSEETQYF. Written as DNA, the CDR3 is TGCGCCAGCAGCTTGTTGGGACAGGGGTCTGAAGAGACCCAGTACTTC.

The chain is built from TRBV19 and TRBJ1-1; TRBD1 is a possible D gene (5 bases). V lost 5 bases and J lost 6, with 16 bases in between. Looked up from germline, CDR1 is LNHDA and CDR2 is SQIVND (reference sequence). The CDR3 is 14 residues long. CDR3 sequence: CASSPQGSNAEAFF. The DNA for the CDR3 is TGTGCCAGTAGTCCGCAGGGAAGTAACGCTGAAGCTTTCTTT.

This clone has only a few counts. This chain links TRBV20-1 with TRBJ1-1; no clear D gene. Germline V gene lookup returns CDR1 DFQATT and CDR2 SNEGSKA (reference sequence). The germline V and J ends were trimmed by 1 base and 2 bases, with 2 bases remaining between them. The CDR3 covers 11 residues. The CDR3 spells CSARANTEAFF. CDR3 nucleotide sequence: TGCAGTGCTAGAGCTAACACTGAAGCTTTCTTT.

The genes are TRBV5-6 and TRBJ2-7, with a tentative D call TRBD2 (6 bases). The CDR3 is 15 amino acids. Trimming removed 0 bases from V and 1 base from J, with 11 bases in between. CDR1 is SGHDT and CDR2 is YYEEEE in the germline V gene. In DNA form, the CDR3 reads TGTGCCAGCAGCTTGGACCCAGGGAGGTCCTACGAGCAGTACTTC. Translation: CASSLDPGRSYEQYF.

The J gene is TRBJ2-7, the V gene TRBV11-1, with D perhaps TRBD2 (7 bases). Germline V gives CDR1 SGHAT, CDR2 FQDESV (reference sequence). The CDR3 covers 14 residues. V lost 5 bases, J lost 1 base, and 12 bases lay in between. The CDR3: CASSRGANSYEQYF. The CDR3 DNA sequence: TGTGCCAGCAGCCGGGGGGCCAATTCCTACGAGCAGTACTTC. The full variable domain, completed using reference TRBV11-1 and TRBJ2-7, is EAEVAQSPRYKITEKSQAVAFWCDPISGHATLYWYRQILGQGPELLVQFQDESVVDDSQLPKDRFSAERLKGVDSTLKIQPAELGDSAMYLCASSRGANSYEQYFGPGTRLTVT.

The chain uses TRBV2 and TRBJ2-1; no clear D. V dropped 7 bases and J dropped 8 bases, with 12 bases sitting between them. The CDR3 totals 12 residues. Germline-derived CDR1 and CDR2 are SNHLY and FYNNEI. The CDR3 reads CASTDFMDEQFF. The CDR3 DNA is TGTGCCAGCACAGATTTCATGGATGAGCAGTTCTTC. The full variable domain, with the rest looked up from reference TRBV2 and TRBJ2-1, is EPEVTQTPSHQVTQMGQEVILRCVPISNHLYFYWYRQILGQKVEFLVSFYNNEISEKSEIFDDQFSVERPDGSNFTLKIRSTKLEDSAMYFCASTDFMDEQFFGPGTRLTVL.

This clone turned up a few times. Other DNA sequences in this sample translate to the same CDR3. V gene TRBV30 combines with J gene TRBJ1-2; D perhaps matches TRBD1 (6 bases). Trimming shortened V by 0 bases and J by 8 bases, and 7 bases separated the two germline ends. The CDR3 runs 11 residues. Germline values: CDR1 GTSNPN, CDR2 SVGIG (reference sequence). The CDR3 DNA is TGTGCCTGGAGTGTACAGGGCGGCTACACCTTC. It specifies CAWSVQGGYTF.

This clone has just a few counts. The chain links TRBV30 to TRBJ1-1; D is unclear. The CDR3 extends over 13 amino acids. Trimming removed 3 bases at V and 5 bases at J, with 13 bases between. CDR1 is GTSNPN and CDR2 is SVGIG in the germline V gene (reference sequence). This chain's CDR3 is CAWSLEGATEAFF. The CDR3 DNA sequence: TGTGCCTGGAGCCTGGAGGGCGCGACTGAAGCTTTCTTT.

The gene calls are TRBV9 and TRBJ2-2; D is possibly TRBD1 (5 bases). V was shortened by 5 bases and J by 5 bases, with 13 bases between the two germline ends. CDR1 and CDR2 (germline): SGDLS, YYNGEE. The CDR3 loop spans 14 amino acids. In nucleotides, the CDR3 is TGTGCCAGCAGTAAGCAATGGACAACCGGGGAGCTGTTTTTT. It translates to CASSKQWTTGELFF.

The genes are TRBV10-2 and TRBJ2-3; tentatively, D is TRBD1 (6 bases). The CDR3 runs to 12 residues. V was clipped by 3 bases and J by 6 bases, with 7 bases between them. The germline V gene encodes CDR1 WSHSY and CDR2 SAAADI. The CDR3 region is CASSEGGDTQYF. CDR3 DNA: TGCGCCAGCAGTGAAGGGGGTGATACGCAGTATTTT.